These 3 T cell receptor beta chains were sequenced from one sample in a study of blood T cell repertoires in COVID-19. Profiling relied on immunoSEQ multiplex PCR, and the TCRdb table lists in-frame clones only, not all of them. The top ten hold about 20% of the sample, which has approximately 89,000 clones, under 90% seen once. Material: peripheral blood. The source is a human donor in a cohort sampled during active COVID-19.

The sample holds a few counts of this clone. This chain links TRBV3-1 (or the pseudogene TRBV3-2) with TRBJ1-2; D is uncertain. The length of the CDR3 is 14 residues. The germline V gene has CDR1 LGHDT and CDR2 YNNKEL (reference sequence). Between the trimmed V and J ends, which lost 4 bases and 1 base, there was a span of 10 bases. CDR3 protein: CASSPGGSNYGYTF. CDR3 DNA: TGTGCCAGCAGCCCTGGAGGCAGTAACTATGGCTACACCTTC.

This clone was counted a single time. V gene TRBV11-2 combines with J gene TRBJ1-3; D gene ambiguous. Trimming removed 5 bases at V and 1 base at J, with 15 bases between. CDR3 length: 16 amino acids. CDR1 and CDR2 from the germline V gene are SGHAT and FQNNGV. The CDR3 protein is CASSPQVGESGNTIYF. The CDR3 nucleotides are TGTGCCAGCAGCCCCCAGGTGGGTGAATCTGGAAACACCATATATTTT.

The V gene is TRBV5-6, the J gene TRBJ1-4, with D maybe TRBD1 (5 bases). The V gene lost 4 bases and the J gene lost 5 bases, with 9 bases spanning the gap. Germline CDR1 SGHDT, CDR2 YYEEEE. CDR3 length equals 13 residues. CDR3 coding DNA: TGTGCCAGCAGCCCACGGACAAATGAAAAACTGTTTTTT. Its translation: CASSPRTNEKLFF.